Listed here is a single TCR beta chain. Its antigen is currently unknown. The data were obtained in a study of cytomegalovirus exposure and HLA in healthy donors. CDR3 length: 13 residues. V lost 6 bases, J lost 0 bases, and 12 bases lay in between. CDR1 and CDR2 (germline): SQVTM, ANQGSEA. Assay: immunoSEQ multiplex PCR; the TCRdb copy retains only in-frame clones and omits some. Among 130,000 to 150,000 clones, 85% to 90% were seen once, and the ten largest hold over 5%. Study-wide results and caveats: Most TCR sequences were rare, but some public TCRs occurred in many donors.

The validation cohort, a group of more than 95 subjects, included the donors and was separate from the approximately 680-subject first cohort. This TCR derives from a woman in her 30s in good health and CMV-seropositive. The chain uses TRBV29-1 and TRBJ2-7; the D is unclear. Source material: PBMCs. CDR3 sequence (DNA): TGCAGCGTCGAGGCCGGAAGCTCCTACGAGCAGTACTTC. Amino acids: CSVEAGSSYEQYF.